Below, 13 T cell receptor beta chains from the same sample are listed, as sequenced in a study of vaccination and CD4 T cells after COVID-19. Documented treatment: roughly 10-day PBMC culture with coronavirus spike peptide pools or control peptides (ViraFEST assay). Their cognate antigens are unknown. Cultured CD4+ T cells had their DNA profiled by the Oncomine TCR Beta short-read assay. TCRdb independently ran MiXCR on the PCR reads; one entry per CDR3 protein. The sample carries 13,000 to 15,000 distinct CDR3 sequences, 25% to 30% recorded once. This specimen was CD4+ T cells from blood, cultured in vitro, taken before SARS-CoV-2 vaccination. These TCRs come from a human donor who received a COVID-19 vaccine.

Note on this clonotype: Sequence at one end of the junction differs from germline and may be a read error. The chain uses TRBV6-1 and TRBJ2-3, with 7 bases aligning to TRBD1. The CDR3 has 14 residues. Germline loops: CDR1 MNHNS, CDR2 SASEGT. CDR3 sequence (DNA): TGTGCCAGCACTGAACAAGTACAGGGGGATACGCAGTATTTT. Protein sequence: CASTEQVQGDTQYF.

This clonotype has just a few counts. The J gene is TRBJ1-2, the V gene TRBV6-5; unclear D gene. Germline values: CDR1 MNHEY, CDR2 SVGAGI. CDR3 size: 14 residues. Trimming left V 0 bases short and J 0 bases short, with 5 bases between. The CDR3 spells CASSYSRSNYGYTF. CDR3 in DNA: TGTGCCAGCAGTTACTCGCGTTCTAACTATGGCTACACCTTC.

This clonotype has a handful of counts. V gene TRBV6-1 combines with J gene TRBJ2-5, with TRBD1 matching 11 bases. V lost 0 bases and J lost 1; bases outside the gene matches: 1. Germline loops: CDR1 MNHNS, CDR2 SASEGT. This CDR3 has 16 amino acids. In nucleotides, the CDR3 is TGTGCCAGCAGTGAAGCGGGGACAGGGGGCCAAGAGACCCAGTACTTC. It is translated as CASSEAGTGGQETQYF.

The rearrangement joins TRBV12-3 or TRBV12-4 to TRBJ2-1; no firm D call. Deletions cut 2 bases from V and 4 bases from J, with 9 bases between. The CDR3 contains 14 residues. CDR3 sequence (DNA): TGTGCCAGCAGTTTATCGCGGCTTTACAATGAGCAGTTCTTC. Its translation: CASSLSRLYNEQFF.

This clonotype appeared a few times. The chain combines TRBV5-4 with TRBJ2-3; 14 nucleotides line up with TRBD2. V was pared by 4 bases and J by 7 bases, with 5 bases of the junction left unmatched. In germline, CDR1 is SGHNT, CDR2 YYREEE (reference sequence). The length of the CDR3 is 15 residues. The DNA for the CDR3 is TGTGCCAGCAGCCAGGGACTAGCGGGGGTACATACGCAGTATTTT. It specifies CASSQGLAGVHTQYF.

The rearrangement joins TRBV4-2 to TRBJ2-7; 9 bases map to TRBD2. Germline V gene lookup returns CDR1 LGHNA and CDR2 YNFKEQ. V gave up 3 bases and J gave up 3 bases; unmatched junction bases: 12. The CDR3 runs to 17 residues. The CDR3 bases are TGTGCCAGCAGCCAGGCCTTTCTAGCGGGGAGCCACTACGAGCAGTACTTC. Protein product: CASSQAFLAGSHYEQYF.

The chain carries TRBV25-1 and TRBJ2-7; D might be TRBD1 (5 bases). The CDR3 is 17 amino acids. CDR1 and CDR2 from the germline V gene are MGHDK and SYGVNS. Trimming took off 0 bases at V and 0 bases at J, with 15 bases between the two ends. The CDR3 DNA sequence: TGTGCCAGCAGTGAATATGGGGAAGACAGCAGCTCCTACGAGCAGTACTTC. Translation: CASSEYGEDSSSYEQYF.

V is TRBV12-3 or TRBV12-4 and J is TRBJ1-6; TRBD1 agrees at 7 bases. This CDR3 has 14 amino acids. Unmatched junction bases numbered 9, after V lost 6 bases and J lost 10 bases. The CDR3 region has the DNA TGTGCCAGCAGCTCTACGACAGGGAGCTCACCCCTCCACTTT. As protein: CASSSTTGSSPLHF.

This clonotype was seen only a few times. The rearrangement links TRBV18 to TRBJ1-2; maybe TRBD1 (5 bases). V dropped 3 bases and J dropped 8 bases, with 10 bases sitting between them. The CDR3 contains 12 residues. The germline V gene encodes CDR1 KGHSH and CDR2 LQKENI. CDR3 loop: CASSPGGSGYTF. The CDR3 bases are TGTGCCAGCTCACCGGGGGGGTCGGGCTACACCTTC.

J is TRBJ2-4 and V is TRBV20-1; the match to TRBD2 covers 8 bases. V was clipped by 2 bases and J by 1 base; unmatched bases: 10. The CDR3 consists of 17 residues. The V gene's germline CDR1 is DFQATT and CDR2 SNEGSKA (reference sequence). CDR3 amino acids: CSARPGGPVLAKNIQYF. The CDR3 bases are TGCAGTGCTAGACCGGGGGGGCCGGTCCTGGCCAAAAACATTCAGTACTTC.

This clonotype is termed medium-sized. The chain joins TRBV30 to TRBJ1-5, with a tentative D call TRBD1 (5 bases). Germline CDR1 and CDR2: GTSNPN and SVGIG (reference sequence). V was clipped by 3 bases and J by 4 bases, with 16 bases between them. The CDR3 sequence is 15 residues long. CDR3 in DNA: TGTGCCTGGAGCCAAAACCGAGGGGTAAATCAGCCCCAGCATTTT. Translating gives CAWSQNRGVNQPQHF.

This clonotype has a handful of counts. The rearrangement joins TRBV20-1 to TRBJ1-4; D is unclear. CDR1 and CDR2 from the germline V gene are DFQATT and SNEGSKA (reference sequence). The length of the CDR3 is 10 residues. The V end lost 1 base, the J end lost 8 bases, and 2 bases lay between the germline ends. The CDR3 loop is CSARGEKLFF. The CDR3 DNA reads as TGCAGTGCTAGAGGAGAAAAACTGTTTTTT.

The chain uses TRBV28 and TRBJ2-7, with D maybe TRBD2 (6 bases). The CDR3 has 16 residues. V shed 5 bases and J shed 5 bases, with 22 bases lying between them. CDR1 and CDR2 (germline): MDHEN, SYDVKM. The CDR3 region is CASSARPGTLIDEQYF. CDR3 DNA sequence: TGTGCCAGCAGTGCAAGACCCGGGACTCTCATCGACGAGCAGTACTTC. The variable domain in full, completed from reference TRBV28 and TRBJ2-7, reads DVKVTQSSRYLVKRTGEKVFLECVQDMDHENMFWYRQDPGLGLRLIYFSYDVKMKEKGDIPEGYSVSREKKERFSLILESASTNQTSMYLCASSARPGTLIDEQYFGPGTRLTVT.